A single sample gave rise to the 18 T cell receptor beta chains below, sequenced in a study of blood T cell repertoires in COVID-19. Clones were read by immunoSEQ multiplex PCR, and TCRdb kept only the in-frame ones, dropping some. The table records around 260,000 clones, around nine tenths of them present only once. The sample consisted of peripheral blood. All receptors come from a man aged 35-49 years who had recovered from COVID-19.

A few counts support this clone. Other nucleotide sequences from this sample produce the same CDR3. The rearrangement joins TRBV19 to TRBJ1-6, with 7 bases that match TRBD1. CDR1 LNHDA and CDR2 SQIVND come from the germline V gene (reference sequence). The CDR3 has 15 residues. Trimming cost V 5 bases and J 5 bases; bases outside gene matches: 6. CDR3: CASSGGTADNSPLHF. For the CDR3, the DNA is TGTGCCAGTAGTGGAGGGACAGCAGATAATTCACCCCTCCACTTT.

The CDR3 DNA is TGTGCCAGCAGCCACGCACTAGGACAGGGGGCCTACGAGCAGTACTTC. Translating it yields CASSHALGQGAYEQYF. The chain uses TRBV3-1 (or the pseudogene TRBV3-2) and TRBJ2-7; 10 nucleotides match TRBD1. CDR3 length: 16 residues. Germline loops: CDR1 LGHDT, CDR2 YNNKEL (reference sequence). J gave up 2 bases and V 3 bases, and 7 bases lay outside the gene matches.

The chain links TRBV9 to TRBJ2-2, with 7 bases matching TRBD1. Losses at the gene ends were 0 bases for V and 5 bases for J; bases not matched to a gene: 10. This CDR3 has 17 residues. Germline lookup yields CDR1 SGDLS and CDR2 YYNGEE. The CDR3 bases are TGTGCCAGCAGCGTAGCGGTTGGGACAGCCTATACCGGGGAGCTGTTTTTT. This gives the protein CASSVAVGTAYTGELFF.

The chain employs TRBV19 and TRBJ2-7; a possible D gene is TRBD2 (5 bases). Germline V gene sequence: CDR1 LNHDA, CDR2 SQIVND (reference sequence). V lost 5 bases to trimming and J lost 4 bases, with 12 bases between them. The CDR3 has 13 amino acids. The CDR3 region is CASSLARGYEQYF. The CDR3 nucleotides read TGTGCCAGTAGTTTAGCCAGAGGGTACGAGCAGTACTTC.

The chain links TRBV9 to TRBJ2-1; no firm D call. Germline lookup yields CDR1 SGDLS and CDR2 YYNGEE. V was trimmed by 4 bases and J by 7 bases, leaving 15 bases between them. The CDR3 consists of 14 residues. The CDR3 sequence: CASSKQSRGNEQFF. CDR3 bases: TGTGCCAGCAGCAAACAGTCGCGTGGAAATGAGCAGTTCTTC.

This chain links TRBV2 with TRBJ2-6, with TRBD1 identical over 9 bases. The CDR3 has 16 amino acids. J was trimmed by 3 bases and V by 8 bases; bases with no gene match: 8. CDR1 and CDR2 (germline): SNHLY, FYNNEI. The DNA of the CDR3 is TGTGCCAGCGACCGGGACAGGGTCCTTGGGGCCAACGTCCTGACTTTC. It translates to CASDRDRVLGANVLTF. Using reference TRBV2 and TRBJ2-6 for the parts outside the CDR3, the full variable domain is EPEVTQTPSHQVTQMGQEVILRCVPISNHLYFYWYRQILGQKVEFLVSFYNNEISEKSEIFDDQFSVERPDGSNFTLKIRSTKLEDSAMYFCASDRDRVLGANVLTFGAGSRLTVL.

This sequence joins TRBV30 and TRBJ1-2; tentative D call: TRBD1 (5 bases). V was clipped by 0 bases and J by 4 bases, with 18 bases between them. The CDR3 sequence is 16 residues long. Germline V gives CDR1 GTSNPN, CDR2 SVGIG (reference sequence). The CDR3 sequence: CAWSVGAGLNSYGYTF. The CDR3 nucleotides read TGTGCCTGGAGTGTAGGGGCAGGGCTTAATAGCTATGGCTACACCTTC.

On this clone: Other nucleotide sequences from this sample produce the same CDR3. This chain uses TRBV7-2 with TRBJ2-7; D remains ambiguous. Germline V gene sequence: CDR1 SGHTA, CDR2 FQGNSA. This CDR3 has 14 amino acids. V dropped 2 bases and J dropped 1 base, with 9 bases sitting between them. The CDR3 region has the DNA TGTGCCAGCAGCTTATCCCCCGGGTCCTACGAGCAGTACTTC. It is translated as CASSLSPGSYEQYF.

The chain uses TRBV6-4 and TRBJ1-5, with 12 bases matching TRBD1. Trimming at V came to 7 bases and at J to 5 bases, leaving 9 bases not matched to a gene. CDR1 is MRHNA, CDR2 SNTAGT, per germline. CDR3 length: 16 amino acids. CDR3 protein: CASNGTGGSSDQPQHF. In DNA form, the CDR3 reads TGTGCCAGCAACGGGACAGGGGGCTCAAGTGATCAGCCCCAGCATTTT.

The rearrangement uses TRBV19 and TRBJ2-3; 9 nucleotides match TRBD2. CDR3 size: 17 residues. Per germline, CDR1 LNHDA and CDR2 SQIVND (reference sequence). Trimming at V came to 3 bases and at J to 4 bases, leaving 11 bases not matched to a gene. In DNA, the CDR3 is TGTGCCAGTAGTATCCCCTCTGGCGGGAGGGCCCCAGATACGCAGTATTTT. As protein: CASSIPSGGRAPDTQYF.

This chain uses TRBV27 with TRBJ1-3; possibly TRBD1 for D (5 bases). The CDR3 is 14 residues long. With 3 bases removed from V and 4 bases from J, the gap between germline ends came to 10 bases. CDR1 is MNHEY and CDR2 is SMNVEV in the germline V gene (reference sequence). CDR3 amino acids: CASSFSGFGNTIYF. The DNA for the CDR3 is TGTGCCAGCAGTTTCTCAGGGTTCGGAAACACCATATATTTT.

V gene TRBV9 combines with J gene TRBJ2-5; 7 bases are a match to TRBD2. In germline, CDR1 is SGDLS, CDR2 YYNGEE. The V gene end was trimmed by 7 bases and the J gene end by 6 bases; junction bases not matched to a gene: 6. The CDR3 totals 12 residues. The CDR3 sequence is CASRTSRKTQYF. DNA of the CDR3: TGTGCCAGCCGGACTAGTAGAAAGACCCAGTACTTC.

CDR3 residues: CASSFGLREQYF. As DNA, the CDR3 is TGTGCCAGCAGTTTCGGGTTACGCGAGCAGTACTTC. The chain carries TRBV12-3 or TRBV12-4 and TRBJ2-7; D unclear. Trimming removed 3 bases at V and 6 bases at J, with 9 bases between. The CDR3 loop spans 12 amino acids.

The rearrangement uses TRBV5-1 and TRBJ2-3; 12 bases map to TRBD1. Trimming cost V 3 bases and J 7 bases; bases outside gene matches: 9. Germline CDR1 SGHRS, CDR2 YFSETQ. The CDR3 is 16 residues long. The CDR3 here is CASSWAGTGGRNTQYF. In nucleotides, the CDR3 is TGCGCCAGCAGCTGGGCCGGGACAGGGGGCCGAAATACGCAGTATTTT.

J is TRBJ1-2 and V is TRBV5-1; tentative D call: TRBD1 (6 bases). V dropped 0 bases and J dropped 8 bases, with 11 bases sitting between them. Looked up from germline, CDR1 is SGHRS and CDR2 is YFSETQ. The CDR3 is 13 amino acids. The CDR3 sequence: CASSLDRARGYTF. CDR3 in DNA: TGCGCCAGCAGCTTGGACAGGGCCCGAGGCTACACCTTC.

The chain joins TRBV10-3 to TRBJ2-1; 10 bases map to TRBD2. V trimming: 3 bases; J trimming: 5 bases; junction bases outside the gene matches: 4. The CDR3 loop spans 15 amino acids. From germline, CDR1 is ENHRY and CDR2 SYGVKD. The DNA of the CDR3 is TGTGCCATCAGTGACAGCGGGGGGGGGCACAATGAGCAGTTCTTC. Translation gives CAISDSGGGHNEQFF.

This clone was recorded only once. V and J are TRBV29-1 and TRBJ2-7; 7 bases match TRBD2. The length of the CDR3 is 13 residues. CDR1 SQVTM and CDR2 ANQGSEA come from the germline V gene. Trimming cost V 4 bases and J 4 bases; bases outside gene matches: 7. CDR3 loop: CSVAEGTTYEQYF. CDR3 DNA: TGCAGCGTTGCCGAAGGGACTACATACGAGCAGTACTTC.

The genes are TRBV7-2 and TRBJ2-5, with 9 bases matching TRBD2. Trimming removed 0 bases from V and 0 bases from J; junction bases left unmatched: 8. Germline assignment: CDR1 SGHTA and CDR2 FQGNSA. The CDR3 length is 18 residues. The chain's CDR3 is CASSLARAGGPNQETQYF. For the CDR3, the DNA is TGTGCCAGCAGCTTAGCGCGAGCGGGAGGCCCTAACCAAGAGACCCAGTACTTC.